The present TCR beta chain was sequenced within a study of CD8 T cells in ankylosing spondylitis. General observations from the study: The study looked at matched synovial fluid samples from ankylosing spondylitis patients. Disease-linked clones were reported to be significantly enriched there. Earlier authors reported some of these motif variants in reactive arthritis synovial fluid and blood. What seemed typical of ankylosing spondylitis blood was a TCR beta motif built from roughly eight highly homologous variants.

As concerns this clonotype: Its antigen is currently unknown.

The CDR3 is made up of 17 amino acids. Germline trimming cut 1 base from V and 4 bases from J; bases unmatched to any gene: 10. CDR1 and CDR2 from the germline V gene are LGHDT and YNNKEL (reference sequence). One entry per CDR3 protein, called by TCRdb with MiXCR from the 5' RACE reads. The sample lists some 840,000 distinct CDR3 sequences, 12% occurring once. The sequence was obtained from a male donor with ankylosing spondylitis. The chain joins TRBV3-1 to TRBJ2-5; 9 nucleotides agree with TRBD2. What was sequenced was blood, either unsorted or a sorted T cell fraction (not recorded which). The CDR3 DNA follows: TGTGCCAGCAGCCAAGGGGATAGCGGGAGATTTTTAGAGACCCAGTACTTC. The encoded protein is CASSQGDSGRFLETQYF.